A selection of T cell receptor beta chains follows, all from one sample in a study of PD-1 blockade in classical Hodgkin lymphoma. Sequencing was performed with immunoSEQ multiplex PCR; in TCRdb, only in-frame clones are kept and a portion is missing. The sample gives 90,000 to 140,000 clones, about nine tenths of which show up once; around 20% is in the top ten. The source was peripheral blood mononuclear cells (PBMCs), collected before the fourth cycle of nivolumab. Receptors originate from a human donor with classical Hodgkin lymphoma. Both conserved end residues are part of each CDR3. A D gene is named only where the DNA matches it firmly.

TGCGCCAGCAGCCCCGGGACGTTTGATACGCAGTATTTT,CASSPGTFDTQYF,TRBV5-1,13,TRBJ2-3,NA
TGTGCCAGCAGCGTAGAAGTCGGGACAGGGGAGCCCCAAGCTTTCTTT,CASSVEVGTGEPQAFF,TRBV9,16,TRBJ1-1,TRBD1
TGTGCCAGCAGTCCCCAGGGTTTCTACGGGGAGCTGTTTTTT,CASSPQGFYGELFF,TRBV6-5,14,TRBJ2-2,NA
TGTGCCAGCAGTCCTGGACAGGGTTTGAATGAGCAGTTCTTC,CASSPGQGLNEQFF,TRBV27,14,TRBJ2-1,TRBD1
TGTGCTAGTGGTTTGGTAACAACCGGACAGTCCCCTGTCTATGGCTACACCTTC,CASGLVTTGQSPVYGYTF,TRBV12-5,18,TRBJ1-2,NA
TGTGCTAGTGGTTTGGTATTGGGGGGCCGGAACACTGAAGCTTTCTTT,CASGLVLGGRNTEAFF,TRBV12-5,16,TRBJ1-1,NA
TGTGCCAGCAGTTGGACAGGGGTTCAGCCCCAGCATTTT,CASSWTGVQPQHF,TRBV6-6,13,TRBJ1-5,TRBD1
TGTGCCAGCAGCAATAACTATGGCTACACCTTC,CASSNNYGYTF,TRBV7-2,11,TRBJ1-2,NA
TGTGCCAGTTGTGACAGAACGAACACCGGGGAGCTGTTTTTT,CASCDRTNTGELFF,TRBV19,14,TRBJ2-2,NA
TGCGCCAGCAGCTTGGGAGGAGGATACAATGAGCAGTTCTTC,CASSLGGGYNEQFF,TRBV5-1,14,TRBJ2-1,NA